The sample holds a few counts of the clone carrying this T cell receptor beta chain. Authors' processing steps: How many nucleated cells were present was estimated from reference gene primer amplification. TCRdb's copy holds only in-frame clones and misses some; the assay was immunoSEQ multiplex PCR. V, J and clone size are those of that table, while D and trimming were read from the DNA. Of about 280,000 clones listed, around 87% are singletons. V was pared by 1 base and J by 0 bases, with 10 bases between. CDR3 size: 16 residues. Germline lookup yields CDR1 MGHRA and CDR2 YSYEKL. The data derive from a study of blood T cell repertoires in COVID-19.

This receptor was obtained from a woman aged 50 to 60 who had recovered from COVID-19. J is TRBJ2-1 and V is TRBV4-1; weak D call: TRBD2 (5 bases). Sequencing used peripheral blood. CDR3 amino acids: CASSQVPGSSYNEQFF. The CDR3 bases are TGCGCCAGCAGCCAAGTCCCGGGGAGCTCCTACAATGAGCAGTTCTTC.